This is a list of T cell receptor beta chains from one sample in a study of cytomegalovirus exposure and HLA in healthy donors. Some clones are missing from TCRdb's copy, which holds only in-frame ones; the method was immunoSEQ multiplex PCR. The table records some 160,000 clones, approximately 80% of them present only once. The specimen sequenced was PBMCs. The origin of the receptors is a man aged 45-65 years in good health and CMV-seropositive. Both conserved end residues are part of each CDR3. D genes are given only for firm matches. A clone size is listed for some rows: how often the clone was seen (once, few, many), or a class if it is expanded.

v_gene,d_gene,abundance,j_gene,CDR3aa
TRBV5-6,NA,NA,TRBJ1-1,CASSSGQGYTEAFF
TRBV6-5,NA,NA,TRBJ1-1,CASRQQGNTEAFF
TRBV2,NA,NA,TRBJ2-1,CARSEGGGDNEQFF
TRBV11-3,NA,NA,TRBJ1-1,CASSSTQGLNTEAFF
TRBV23-1,TRBD1,NA,TRBJ2-5,CASSHLQGRQYQETQYF
TRBV9,NA,NA,TRBJ1-1,CASSVTGQTEAFF
TRBV7-8,TRBD1,NA,TRBJ1-2,CASSSETQSRDRGRKGYTF
TRBV12-5,NA,NA,TRBJ2-7,CASGQAAGAFTEQYF
TRBV18,NA,NA,TRBJ1-3,CASSPSQGSGNTIYF
TRBV2,NA,NA,TRBJ1-5,CASTSLSNQPQHF
TRBV7-9,NA,NA,TRBJ1-2,CASRATDSNYGYTF
TRBV19,TRBD1,NA,TRBJ1-1,CASRTGGTEAFF
TRBV27,NA,few,TRBJ2-2,CASSSLSYTGELFF
TRBV5-1,TRBD1,NA,TRBJ2-1,CASSLDDRGSYNEQFF
TRBV5-1,TRBD1,NA,TRBJ1-1,CASSFRQGRNTEAFF
TRBV11-3,NA,NA,TRBJ2-3,CASSQRSRTDTQYF
TRBV5-1,TRBD1,NA,TRBJ1-3,CASRGQGTGNTIYF
TRBV29-1,TRBD1,NA,TRBJ1-5,CSVRTGQGNQPQHF
TRBV9,NA,NA,TRBJ1-1,CASSVVSLGSEAFF
TRBV7-2,NA,NA,TRBJ1-5,CASSLALRDQPQHF
TRBV7-6,NA,NA,TRBJ1-1,CASSPPTWSTEAFF
TRBV18,NA,few,TRBJ1-2,CASSLDLGMDGYTF
TRBV5-8,NA,NA,TRBJ2-5,CASSLGASWETQYF
TRBV27,TRBD1,NA,TRBJ1-2,CASKGQGVYGYTF
TRBV5-6,NA,NA,TRBJ2-3,CASSLIMVDTDTQYF
TRBV21-1,NA,NA,TRBJ2-2,CASSPWTSGRGNTGELFF
TRBV7-2,TRBD2,NA,TRBJ2-1,CASSLVAGAIGEQFF
TRBV29-1,TRBD1,NA,TRBJ2-7,CSVAQGPYEQYF
TRBV19,TRBD2,NA,TRBJ2-3,CASYSGGAAWDTQYF
TRBV12-5,TRBD1,NA,TRBJ2-5,CASASDRGTETQYF
TRBV5-4,NA,NA,TRBJ2-5,CASSTVGQRTQYF
TRBV2,NA,NA,TRBJ1-4,CASSGTDNNEKLFF
TRBV2,TRBD1,NA,TRBJ1-1,CASSEGGQGTNTEAFF
TRBV4-1,NA,NA,TRBJ2-7,CASSPEGFSYEQYF
TRBV27,TRBD1,NA,TRBJ1-3,CASSNSGQGNTIYF
TRBV7-2,NA,NA,TRBJ2-1,CASSLSRGMVNEQFF
TRBV28,TRBD1,NA,TRBJ2-5,CASSGPGQGKETQYF
TRBV27,NA,NA,TRBJ2-7,CASSSFREQYF
TRBV6-1,NA,few,TRBJ1-5,CASSERTGNQPQHF
TRBV27,NA,NA,TRBJ1-1,CASSFRGGTEAFF
TRBV5-8,TRBD2,NA,TRBJ2-3,CASSEGRTSGEKQYF
TRBV2,TRBD1,NA,TRBJ1-6,CASSDWYERDRGSLTSPLHF
TRBV10-2,NA,NA,TRBJ2-1,CASSVGRFNEQFF
TRBV25-1,TRBD1,NA,TRBJ2-1,CASSEHGDRGNEQFF
TRBV5-1,NA,NA,TRBJ2-2,CASSHEGNTGELFF
TRBV18,TRBD2,NA,TRBJ2-5,CASSRTSGGPRQETQYF
TRBV6-5,TRBD1,NA,TRBJ1-6,CASSYTTGEDSPLHF
TRBV25-1,NA,NA,TRBJ1-3,CASSDFGGPGNTIYF
TRBV7-3,TRBD2,few,TRBJ2-1,CASSLQSSGRNEQFF
TRBV10-2,TRBD1,NA,TRBJ1-5,CASSDRDGNQPQHF
TRBV29-1,TRBD2,NA,TRBJ2-2,CSVRLAPNTGELFF
TRBV30,NA,few,TRBJ1-2,CAWSEGNYGYTF
TRBV6-1,NA,NA,TRBJ2-1,CASSPDRTYNEQFF
TRBV4-1,NA,NA,TRBJ1-4,CASSQDQGTEKLFF
TRBV6-6,NA,NA,TRBJ1-2,CASSYLGRGGGYTF
TRBV7-9,TRBD1,NA,TRBJ1-1,CASSLTGSSTEAFF
TRBV7-3,NA,NA,TRBJ1-5,CASSSGGNQPQHF
TRBV7-8,NA,NA,TRBJ2-5,CASSLRQETQYF
TRBV19,TRBD1,NA,TRBJ1-2,CASSPYRDRPPLYGYTF
TRBV5-6,NA,NA,TRBJ1-2,CASSLFAANYGYTF